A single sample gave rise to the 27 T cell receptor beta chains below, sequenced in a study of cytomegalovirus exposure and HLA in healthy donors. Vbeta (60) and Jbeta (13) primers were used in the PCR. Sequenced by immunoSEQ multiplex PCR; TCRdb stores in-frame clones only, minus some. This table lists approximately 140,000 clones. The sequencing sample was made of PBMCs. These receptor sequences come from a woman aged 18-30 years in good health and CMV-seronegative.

CDR3 sequence (DNA): TGTGCCAGCAGGCCCCGGGACAGGAGGTATGGCTACACCTTC. Protein: CASRPRDRRYGYTF. The chain employs TRBV6-1 and TRBJ1-2; 8 bases are a match to TRBD1. Trimming cost V 6 bases and J 5 bases; bases outside gene matches: 8. Germline CDR1 and CDR2: MNHNS and SASEGT. There are 14 residues in the CDR3.

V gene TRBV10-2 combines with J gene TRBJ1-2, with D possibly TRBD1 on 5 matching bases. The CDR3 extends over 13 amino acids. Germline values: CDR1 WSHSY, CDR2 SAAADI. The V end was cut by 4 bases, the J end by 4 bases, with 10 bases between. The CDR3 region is CASSVDQGYGYTF. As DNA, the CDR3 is TGCGCCAGCAGTGTGGACCAGGGCTATGGCTACACCTTC.

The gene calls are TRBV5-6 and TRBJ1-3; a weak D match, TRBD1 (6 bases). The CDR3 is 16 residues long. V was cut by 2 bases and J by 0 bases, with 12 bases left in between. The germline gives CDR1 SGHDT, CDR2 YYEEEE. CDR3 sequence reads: CASSFGGAASGNTIYF. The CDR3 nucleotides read TGTGCCAGCAGCTTCGGGGGGGCAGCCTCTGGAAACACCATATATTTT.

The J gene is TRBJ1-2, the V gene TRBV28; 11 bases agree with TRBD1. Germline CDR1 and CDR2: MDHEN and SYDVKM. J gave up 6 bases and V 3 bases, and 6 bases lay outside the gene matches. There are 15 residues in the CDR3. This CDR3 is CASSLPGQGADGYTF. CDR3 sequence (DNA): TGTGCCAGCAGTTTGCCCGGACAGGGGGCGGATGGCTACACCTTC.

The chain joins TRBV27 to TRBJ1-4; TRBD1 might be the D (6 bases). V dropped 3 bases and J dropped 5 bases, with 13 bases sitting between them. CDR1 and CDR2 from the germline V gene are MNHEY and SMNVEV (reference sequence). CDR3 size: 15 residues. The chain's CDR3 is CASSLMGALNEKLFF. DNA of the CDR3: TGTGCCAGCAGTTTGATGGGGGCCCTGAATGAAAAACTGTTTTTT. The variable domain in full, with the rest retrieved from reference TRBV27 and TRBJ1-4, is EAQVTQNPRYLITVTGKKLTVTCSQNMNHEYMSWYRQDPGLGLRQIYYSMNVEVTDKGDVPEGYKVSRKEKRNFPLILESPSPNQTSLYFCASSLMGALNEKLFFGSGTQLSVL.

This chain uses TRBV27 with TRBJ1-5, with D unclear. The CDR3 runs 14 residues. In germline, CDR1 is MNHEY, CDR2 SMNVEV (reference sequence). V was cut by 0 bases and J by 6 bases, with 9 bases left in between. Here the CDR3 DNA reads TGTGCCAGCAGTTTATCGAGAGAGGGTCAGCCCCAGCATTTT. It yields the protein CASSLSREGQPQHF.

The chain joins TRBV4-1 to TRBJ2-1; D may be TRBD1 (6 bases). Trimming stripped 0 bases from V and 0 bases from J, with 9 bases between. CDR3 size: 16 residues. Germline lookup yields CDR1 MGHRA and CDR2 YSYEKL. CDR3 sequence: CASSQDLGGSYNEQFF. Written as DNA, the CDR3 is TGCGCCAGCAGCCAAGATCTAGGGGGCTCCTACAATGAGCAGTTCTTC.

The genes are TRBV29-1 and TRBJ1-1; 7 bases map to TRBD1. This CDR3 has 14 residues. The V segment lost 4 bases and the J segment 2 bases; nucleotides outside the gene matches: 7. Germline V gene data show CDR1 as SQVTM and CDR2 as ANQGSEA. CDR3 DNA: TGCAGCGTTGCGATACAGGGGTATAACACTGAAGCTTTCTTT. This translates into CSVAIQGYNTEAFF. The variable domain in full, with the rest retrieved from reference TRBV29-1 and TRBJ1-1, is SAVISQKPSRDICQRGTSLTIQCQVDSQVTMMFWYRQQPGQSLTLIATANQGSEATYESGFVIDKFPISRPNLTFSTLTVSNMSPEDSSIYLCSVAIQGYNTEAFFGQGTRLTVV.

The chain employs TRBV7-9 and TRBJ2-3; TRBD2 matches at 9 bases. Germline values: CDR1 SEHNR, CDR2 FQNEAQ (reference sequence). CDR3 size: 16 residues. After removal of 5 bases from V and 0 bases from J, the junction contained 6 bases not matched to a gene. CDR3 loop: CASSLRLAASTDTQYF. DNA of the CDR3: TGTGCCAGCAGCCTTCGACTAGCGGCTAGCACAGATACGCAGTATTTT.

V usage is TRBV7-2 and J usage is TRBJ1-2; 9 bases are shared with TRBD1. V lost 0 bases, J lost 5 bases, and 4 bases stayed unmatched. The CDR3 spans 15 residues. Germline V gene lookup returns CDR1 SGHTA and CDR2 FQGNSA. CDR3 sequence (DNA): TGTGCCAGCAGCTTAGCGCACGGACAGGGGTATGGCTACACCTTC. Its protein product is CASSLAHGQGYGYTF.

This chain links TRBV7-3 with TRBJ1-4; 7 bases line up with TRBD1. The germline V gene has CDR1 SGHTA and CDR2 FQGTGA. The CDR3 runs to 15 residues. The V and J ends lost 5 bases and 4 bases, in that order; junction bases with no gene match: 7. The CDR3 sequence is CASSPTGALNEKLFF. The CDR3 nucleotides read TGTGCCAGCAGCCCAACAGGGGCCCTTAATGAAAAACTGTTTTTT.

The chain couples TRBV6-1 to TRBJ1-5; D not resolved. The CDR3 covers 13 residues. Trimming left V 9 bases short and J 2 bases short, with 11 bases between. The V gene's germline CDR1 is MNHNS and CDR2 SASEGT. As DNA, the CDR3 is TGTGCCAGTGACACGGGAGGCAATCAGCCCCAGCATTTT. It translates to CASDTGGNQPQHF.

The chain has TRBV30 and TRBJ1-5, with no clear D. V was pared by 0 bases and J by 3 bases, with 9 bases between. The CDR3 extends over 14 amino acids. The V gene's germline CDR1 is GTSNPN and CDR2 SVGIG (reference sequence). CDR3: CAWSVSRNNQPQHF. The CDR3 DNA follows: TGTGCCTGGAGTGTATCCAGGAACAATCAGCCCCAGCATTTT.

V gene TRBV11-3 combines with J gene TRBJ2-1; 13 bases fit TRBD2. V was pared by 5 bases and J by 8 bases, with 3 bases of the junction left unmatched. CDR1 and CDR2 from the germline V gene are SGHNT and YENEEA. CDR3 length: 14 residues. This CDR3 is CASSDGLAGDEQFF. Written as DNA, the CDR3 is TGTGCCAGCAGCGATGGACTAGCGGGAGATGAGCAGTTCTTC.

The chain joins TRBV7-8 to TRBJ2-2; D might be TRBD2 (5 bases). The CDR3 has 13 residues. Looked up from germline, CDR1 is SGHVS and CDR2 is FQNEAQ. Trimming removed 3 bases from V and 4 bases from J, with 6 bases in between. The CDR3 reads CASSFTSTGELFF. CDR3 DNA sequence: TGTGCCAGCAGCTTTACTAGCACCGGGGAGCTGTTTTTT.

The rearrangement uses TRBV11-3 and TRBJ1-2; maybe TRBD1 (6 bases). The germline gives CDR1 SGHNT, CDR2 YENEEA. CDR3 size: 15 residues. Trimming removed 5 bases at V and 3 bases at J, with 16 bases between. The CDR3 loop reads CASSLQGRGDYGYTF. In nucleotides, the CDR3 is TGTGCCAGCAGCCTCCAGGGCAGGGGTGACTATGGCTACACCTTC. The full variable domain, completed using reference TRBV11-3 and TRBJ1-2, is EAGVVQSPRYKIIEKKQPVAFWCNPISGHNTLYWYLQNLGQGPELLIRYENEEAVDDSQLPKDRFSAERLKGVDSTLKIQPAELGDSAVYLCASSLQGRGDYGYTFGSGTRLTVV.

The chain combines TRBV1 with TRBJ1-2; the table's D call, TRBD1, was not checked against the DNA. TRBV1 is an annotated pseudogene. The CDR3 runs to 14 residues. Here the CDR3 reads CTSSSRQASYGYTF. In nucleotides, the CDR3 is TGCACCAGCAGCTCTCGACAGGCTAGCTATGGCTACACCTTC.

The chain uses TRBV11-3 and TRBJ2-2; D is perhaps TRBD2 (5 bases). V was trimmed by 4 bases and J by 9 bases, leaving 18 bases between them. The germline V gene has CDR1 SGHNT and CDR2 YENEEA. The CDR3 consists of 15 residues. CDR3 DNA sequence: TGTGCCAGCAGCTCTGCGGCCGGATACGGGAGGGAGCTGTTTTTT. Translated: CASSSAAGYGRELFF.

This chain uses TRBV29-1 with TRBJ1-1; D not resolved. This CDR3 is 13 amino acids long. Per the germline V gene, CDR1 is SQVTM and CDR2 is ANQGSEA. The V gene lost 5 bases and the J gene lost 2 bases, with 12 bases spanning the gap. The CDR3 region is CSVSRAFNTEAFF. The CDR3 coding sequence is TGCAGCGTTTCGAGGGCCTTTAACACTGAAGCTTTCTTT.

CDR3 protein: CASSELENTIYF. CDR3 coding DNA: TGTGCCAGCAGTGAACTAGAAAACACCATATATTTT. J is TRBJ1-3 and V is TRBV6-1; no clear D. Trimming left V 2 bases short and J 6 bases short, with 5 bases between. CDR1 and CDR2 (germline): MNHNS, SASEGT. The CDR3 totals 12 residues.

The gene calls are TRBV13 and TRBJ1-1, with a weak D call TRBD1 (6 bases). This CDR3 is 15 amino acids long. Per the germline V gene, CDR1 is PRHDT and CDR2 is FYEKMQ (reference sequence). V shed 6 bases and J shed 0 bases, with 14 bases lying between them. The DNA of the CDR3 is TGTGCCAGCAGGCGTAGGGGGACGTTGAACACTGAAGCTTTCTTT. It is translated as CASRRRGTLNTEAFF.

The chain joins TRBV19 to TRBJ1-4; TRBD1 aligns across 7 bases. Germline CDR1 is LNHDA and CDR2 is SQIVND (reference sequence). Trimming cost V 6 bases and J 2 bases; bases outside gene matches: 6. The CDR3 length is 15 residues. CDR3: CASRTNRGTNEKLFF. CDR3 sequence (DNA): TGTGCCAGTAGGACCAACAGGGGTACTAATGAAAAACTGTTTTTT.

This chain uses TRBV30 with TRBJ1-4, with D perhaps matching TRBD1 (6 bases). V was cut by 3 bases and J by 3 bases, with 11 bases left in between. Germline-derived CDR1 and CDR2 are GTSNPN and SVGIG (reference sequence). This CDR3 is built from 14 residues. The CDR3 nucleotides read TGTGCCTGGAGCCCGACAGGCCCTAATGAAAAACTGTTTTTT. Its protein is CAWSPTGPNEKLFF. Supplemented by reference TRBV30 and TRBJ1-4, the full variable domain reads SQTIHQWPATLVQPVGSPLSLECTVEGTSNPNLYWYRQAAGRGLQLLFYSVGIGQISSEVPQNLSASRPQDRQFILSSKKLLLSDSGFYLCAWSPTGPNEKLFFGSGTQLSVL.

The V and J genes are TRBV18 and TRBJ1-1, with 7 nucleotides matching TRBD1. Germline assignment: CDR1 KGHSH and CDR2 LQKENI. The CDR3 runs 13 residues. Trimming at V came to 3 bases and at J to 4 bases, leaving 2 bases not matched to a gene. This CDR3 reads CASSPGQFTEAFF. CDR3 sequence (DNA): TGTGCCAGCTCACCGGGACAGTTCACTGAAGCTTTCTTT.

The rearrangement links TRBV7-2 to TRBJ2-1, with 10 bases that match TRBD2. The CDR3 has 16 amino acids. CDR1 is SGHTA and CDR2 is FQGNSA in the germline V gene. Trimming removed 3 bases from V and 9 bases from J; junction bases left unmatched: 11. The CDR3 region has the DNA TGTGCCAGCAGCTTCCAATCCCTAGCGGGAGCGATTGAGCAGTTCTTC. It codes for CASSFQSLAGAIEQFF.

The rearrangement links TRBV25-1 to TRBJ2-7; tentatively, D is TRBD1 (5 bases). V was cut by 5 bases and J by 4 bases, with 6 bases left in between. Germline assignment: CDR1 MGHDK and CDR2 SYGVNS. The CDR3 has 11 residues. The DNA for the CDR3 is TGTGCCAGCAGTCCAGGGTACGAGCAGTACTTC. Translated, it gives CASSPGYEQYF.

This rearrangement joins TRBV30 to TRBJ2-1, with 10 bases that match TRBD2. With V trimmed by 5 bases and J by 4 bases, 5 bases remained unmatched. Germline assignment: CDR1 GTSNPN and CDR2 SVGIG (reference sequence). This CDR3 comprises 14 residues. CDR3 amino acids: CAWDPGLAYNEQFF. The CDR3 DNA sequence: TGTGCCTGGGATCCGGGACTAGCGTACAATGAGCAGTTCTTC.